This is a list of T cell receptor beta chains from one sample in a study of cytomegalovirus exposure and HLA in healthy donors. Assay: immunoSEQ multiplex PCR; the TCRdb copy retains only in-frame clones and omits some. The sample lists about 200,000 clones; around four fifths were seen once. Sequenced: PBMCs. These TCRs come from a woman aged 45 to 65 in good health and CMV-seropositive. The CDR3 runs from the conserved cysteine through the conserved F or W. Fields, in order: CDR3 DNA, CDR3 protein, J gene, D gene, V gene, clone size. A D gene is named only where the DNA matches it firmly. For some rows the clone size is stated as once, few or many, or as a class when expanded; others skip it.

TGTGCCATCAGTGAAGGGGAGGATGGCTACACCTTC | CAISEGEDGYTF | TRBJ1-2 | . | TRBV10-3 | .
TGTGCCAGCTCACTGGCGGGAGGGCCTGAGGGTGAGCAGTTCTTC | CASSLAGGPEGEQFF | TRBJ2-1 | TRBD2 | TRBV18 | once
TGTGCCAGCAGCCACCGGGACAGTCTCACAGATACGCAGTATTTT | CASSHRDSLTDTQYF | TRBJ2-3 | TRBD1 | TRBV28 | .
TGTGCCAGCTCTTCGAGACAGCCCTATGGCTACACCTTC | CASSSRQPYGYTF | TRBJ1-2 | . | TRBV6-6 | .
TGCAGCGGGTTAGTTGGTGAGCAGTTCTTC | CSGLVGEQFF | TRBJ2-1 | . | TRBV29-1 | .
TGTGCCATCAGTGATAAGCTAGCGGGAGGTAGAGATACGCAGTATTTT | CAISDKLAGGRDTQYF | TRBJ2-3 | TRBD2 | TRBV10-3 | .
TGTGCCAGCAGTTTTACAGGGTTTGTCACTGAAGCTTTCTTT | CASSFTGFVTEAFF | TRBJ1-1 | . | TRBV28 | .
TGTGCCAGCAGCCCAACAGAGATCGGAGATACGCAGTATTTT | CASSPTEIGDTQYF | TRBJ2-3 | . | TRBV7-8 | .
TGTGCCAGCAGCTTGGCTCTGACCAGCGGGGGGTCGGAGCAGTACTTC | CASSLALTSGGSEQYF | TRBJ2-7 | TRBD2 | TRBV5-8 | once
TGTGCCAGCAGCCCCGGACAGGAGGACGAGCAGTACTTC | CASSPGQEDEQYF | TRBJ2-7 | TRBD1 | TRBV5-5 | few
TGTGCCAGTAGTTGGCAGGCCATCTCTGGAAACACCATATATTTT | CASSWQAISGNTIYF | TRBJ1-3 | . | TRBV19 | .
TGCGCCAGCAGCCAATCGGGCGGGAACCCCTATGGCTACACCTTC | CASSQSGGNPYGYTF | TRBJ1-2 | . | TRBV4-3 | .
TGTGCCTGGGGACTAGCGGGAGGCTACGAGCAGTACTTC | CAWGLAGGYEQYF | TRBJ2-7 | TRBD2 | TRBV30 | .
TGTGCCAGCAGCGATTCGAGAGGTTCCTACGAGCAGTACTTC | CASSDSRGSYEQYF | TRBJ2-7 | . | TRBV5-4 | .
TGTGCCAGCGAGGGACAGGGGGTTTGGTATGGCTACACCTTC | CASEGQGVWYGYTF | TRBJ1-2 | TRBD1 | TRBV28 | once
TGCGCCAGCCTTCAGGGAGGAGGGAACAATGAGCAGTTCTTC | CASLQGGGNNEQFF | TRBJ2-1 | . | TRBV5-1 | .
TGTGCCAGCAGCTTAAGCGGACCTTACGAGCAGTACTTC | CASSLSGPYEQYF | TRBJ2-7 | . | TRBV7-2 | .